Below are 21 T cell receptor beta chains sequenced from a single sample in a study of blood T cell repertoires in COVID-19. The assay was immunoSEQ multiplex PCR, and TCRdb's table has in-frame clones only and misses some. The sample has about 200,000 clones, approximately 91% seen once. The sequenced material came from peripheral blood. The receptors were gathered from a man younger than 35 with active or convalescent COVID-19.

The chain is built from TRBV12-3 or TRBV12-4 and TRBJ1-1; no firm D call. This CDR3 is 13 amino acids long. V lost 6 bases and J lost 7, with 15 bases in between. The CDR3 DNA is TGTGCCAGCAGCCCCCTGGCAGGCAGTGAAGCTTTCTTT. Translating gives CASSPLAGSEAFF.

The CDR3 DNA reads TGTGCCAGCAGCTTAGATCCTAGCGGGAGGAATGAGCAGTTCTTC. This translates into CASSLDPSGRNEQFF. The chain couples TRBV11-3 to TRBJ2-1, with 11 bases lining up with TRBD2. The CDR3 runs 15 residues. Trimming removed 0 bases from V and 7 bases from J; junction bases left unmatched: 2. The germline CDR1 and CDR2 sequences are SGHNT and YENEEA.

The V gene is TRBV29-1, the J gene TRBJ2-7; TRBD2 might be the D (6 bases). Germline V gene sequence: CDR1 SQVTM, CDR2 ANQGSEA. The CDR3 covers 13 residues. The V and J ends lost 7 bases and 0 bases respectively, with 13 bases between them. This chain's CDR3 is CSGRVADSYEQYF. The CDR3 nucleotides read TGCAGCGGAAGGGTAGCGGACTCCTACGAGCAGTACTTC.

V gene TRBV27 combines with J gene TRBJ1-5; no clear D. The CDR3 contains 15 residues. With 5 bases removed from V and 0 bases from J, the gap between germline ends came to 11 bases. Germline lookup yields CDR1 MNHEY and CDR2 SMNVEV (reference sequence). Here the CDR3 reads CASSRTPYSNQPQHF. In DNA, the CDR3 is TGTGCCAGCAGTCGAACACCATATAGCAATCAGCCCCAGCATTTT.

The chain links TRBV30 to TRBJ1-2; TRBD1 might be the D (5 bases). CDR1 GTSNPN and CDR2 SVGIG come from the germline V gene (reference sequence). The CDR3 spans 14 residues. Deletions cut 0 bases from V and 5 bases from J, with 13 bases between. The CDR3 DNA reads as TGTGCCTGGAGTGTGGAGGGGCGGAGATATGGCTACACCTTC. It specifies CAWSVEGRRYGYTF.

The chain joins TRBV5-8 to TRBJ2-3; no reliable D call. V was clipped by 9 bases and J by 2 bases, with 10 bases between them. Germline V CDR1 and CDR2: SGHTS, YDEGEE. CDR3 length: 12 amino acids. The CDR3 here is CATRSYTDTQYF. For the CDR3, the DNA is TGTGCCACCCGGTCCTACACAGATACGCAGTATTTT.

Concerning this clone: Other nucleotide sequences in the sample specify the same CDR3. V gene TRBV5-1 combines with J gene TRBJ1-5; 9 bases agree with TRBD1. The junction had 7 bases not matched to a gene; V was cut back by 4 bases and J by 2 bases. The CDR3 contains 16 residues. The germline CDR1 and CDR2 sequences are SGHRS and YFSETQ. CDR3 residues: CASSLGTGLGNQPQHF. As DNA, the CDR3 is TGCGCCAGCAGCCTCGGGACAGGGCTTGGCAATCAGCCCCAGCATTTT. Complete variable domain (other parts from reference TRBV5-1 and TRBJ1-5): KAGVTQTPRYLIKTRGQQVTLSCSPISGHRSVSWYQQTPGQGLQFLFEYFSETQRNKGNFPGRFSGRQFSNSRSEMNVSTLELGDSALYLCASSLGTGLGNQPQHFGDGTRLSIL.

The V and J genes are TRBV10-3 and TRBJ2-3, with TRBD1 matching 7 bases. Germline V gene data show CDR1 as ENHRY and CDR2 as SYGVKD. The junction had 12 bases not matched to a gene; V was cut back by 7 bases and J by 2 bases. This CDR3 is built from 16 residues. In DNA form, the CDR3 reads TGTGCCATCAAGAGCAACGGAGGACAGGACACAGATACGCAGTATTTT. Translated: CAIKSNGGQDTDTQYF.

This clone was recorded once. The genes are TRBV11-2 and TRBJ1-1, with unresolved D. CDR1 and CDR2 (germline): SGHAT, FQNNGV. Trimming left V 3 bases short and J 5 bases short, with 10 bases between. The length of the CDR3 is 13 residues. The CDR3 DNA is TGTGCCAGCAGCTTTGCGAGTCGGACTGAAGCTTTCTTT. It encodes CASSFASRTEAFF. Using reference TRBV11-2 and TRBJ1-1 for the parts outside the CDR3, the full variable domain is EAGVAQSPRYKIIEKRQSVAFWCNPISGHATLYWYQQILGQGPKLLIQFQNNGVVDDSQLPKDRFSAERLKGVDSTLKIQPAKLEDSAVYLCASSFASRTEAFFGQGTRLTVV.

The chain carries TRBV24-1 and TRBJ2-2; a possible D gene is TRBD1 (7 bases). There are 13 residues in the CDR3. Germline V gives CDR1 KGHDR, CDR2 SFDVKD. V lost 5 bases to trimming and J lost 6 bases, with 9 bases between them. The CDR3 is CATSAGGPGELFF. The DNA of the CDR3 is TGTGCCACCAGTGCAGGGGGGCCCGGGGAGCTGTTTTTT.

This chain joins TRBV7-8 and TRBJ1-2; possible D gene TRBD1, 6 bases. V gave up 3 bases and J gave up 12 bases, with 20 bases separating them. CDR1 and CDR2 (germline): SGHVS, FQNEAQ. The CDR3 sequence is 14 residues long. The CDR3 spells CASSLTGRIEGNTF. The CDR3 region has the DNA TGTGCCAGCAGCTTGACAGGTAGAATCGAAGGAAACACCTTC.

This clone occurred once. V is TRBV7-8 and J is TRBJ2-7; the match to TRBD1 covers 8 bases. The length of the CDR3 is 14 residues. Looked up from germline, CDR1 is SGHVS and CDR2 is FQNEAQ. J gave up 3 bases and V 4 bases, and 5 bases lay outside the gene matches. As DNA, the CDR3 is TGTGCCAGCAGCTCCGGGACAGGACTCTACGAGCAGTACTTC. Protein sequence: CASSSGTGLYEQYF.

The chain uses TRBV6-5 and TRBJ1-6, with 8 bases lining up with TRBD1. Germline trimming cut 6 bases from V and 7 bases from J; bases unmatched to any gene: 5. Germline V lookup: CDR1 MNHEY, CDR2 SVGAGI. The CDR3 contains 14 residues. The CDR3 DNA reads TGTGCCAGCAGACCGGACAGGGAGAATTCACCCCTCCACTTT. Residues: CASRPDRENSPLHF.

This chain uses TRBV2 with TRBJ1-2, with D perhaps TRBD1 (6 bases). The CDR3 spans 17 residues. CDR1 is SNHLY and CDR2 is FYNNEI in the germline V gene. V shed 0 bases and J shed 4 bases, with 18 bases lying between them. The CDR3 sequence is CASSEAAGASFAYGYTF. The CDR3 region has the DNA TGTGCCAGCAGTGAAGCGGCAGGGGCCTCCTTTGCCTATGGCTACACCTTC. Full variable domain (missing parts from reference TRBV2 and TRBJ1-2): EPEVTQTPSHQVTQMGQEVILRCVPISNHLYFYWYRQILGQKVEFLVSFYNNEISEKSEIFDDQFSVERPDGSNFTLKIRSTKLEDSAMYFCASSEAAGASFAYGYTFGSGTRLTVV.

V is TRBV9 and J is TRBJ1-6, with 9 bases identical to TRBD1. The CDR3 is 14 amino acids. CDR1 is SGDLS and CDR2 is YYNGEE in the germline V gene. The trim removed 4 bases at V and 10 bases at J, leaving 6 bases unmatched. CDR3 nucleotide sequence: TGTGCCAGCAGCCAGGACAGGGGTGGGTCACCCCTCCACTTT. Amino acids: CASSQDRGGSPLHF.

The V gene is TRBV2, the J gene TRBJ2-2; 9 nucleotides agree with TRBD1. CDR1 is SNHLY and CDR2 is FYNNEI in the germline V gene. The V segment lost 4 bases and the J segment 5 bases; nucleotides outside the gene matches: 8. The CDR3 is made up of 16 amino acids. The CDR3 sequence: CASSGRVTGGTGELFF. The CDR3 coding sequence is TGTGCCAGCAGTGGGCGAGTGACAGGGGGAACCGGGGAGCTGTTTTTT.

The CDR3 reads CASSQGLTGTEAFF. The CDR3, as DNA: TGCGCCAGCAGCCAAGGCTTAACAGGGACTGAAGCTTTCTTT. The V call is TRBV4-1, the J call TRBJ1-1; D possibly corresponds to TRBD1 (6 bases). Trimming took 1 base from V and 5 from J, leaving 11 bases between them. CDR3 length: 14 amino acids. Germline V lookup: CDR1 MGHRA, CDR2 YSYEKL.

V is TRBV9 and J is TRBJ1-4; D is perhaps TRBD1 (5 bases). Germline assignment: CDR1 SGDLS and CDR2 YYNGEE. Deletions cut 0 bases from V and 3 bases from J, with 9 bases between. This CDR3 contains 15 residues. CDR3 DNA sequence: TGTGCCAGCAGCGTAGGGACGGGGGCTAATGAAAAACTGTTTTTT. This codes for CASSVGTGANEKLFF.

This rearrangement joins TRBV30 to TRBJ1-2; possible D gene TRBD1, 5 bases. CDR1 is GTSNPN and CDR2 is SVGIG in the germline V gene (reference sequence). V was cut by 3 bases and J by 7 bases, with 15 bases left in between. The CDR3 is made up of 13 amino acids. The CDR3, as DNA: TGTGCCTGGAGCGGAGGAGGGGATGGTGGCTACACCTTC. Translated, it gives CAWSGGGDGGYTF.

The V gene is TRBV6-6, the J gene TRBJ1-1; D perhaps matches TRBD1 (5 bases). CDR3 size: 14 residues. Trimming took off 6 bases at V and 8 bases at J, with 19 bases between the two ends. CDR1 and CDR2 (germline): MNHNY, SVGAGI (reference sequence). CDR3 DNA: TGTGCCAGCAGACCGGGGGGGAGACCACTAGAAGCTTTCTTT. Protein sequence: CASRPGGRPLEAFF.

This chain connects TRBV5-5 to TRBJ1-1; tentative D call: TRBD1 (6 bases). V lost 5 bases, J lost 6 bases, and 14 bases lay in between. Per the germline V gene, CDR1 is SGHKS and CDR2 is YYEKEE (reference sequence). The CDR3 is 13 residues long. The CDR3 DNA reads TGTGCCAGCAGACCTACAGGGTACGCTGAAGCTTTCTTT. Amino acids: CASRPTGYAEAFF.